The clone carrying this T cell receptor (beta chain) was recorded many times. Its antigen is unidentified. This sample is drawn from a study of read filtering for tumor transcriptome and immune sequencing. Study-wide context: The cohort had over 16 men and approximately 14 women aged about 45 to 90, mean roughly 70 years. DNase treatment preceded whole-transcriptome library preparation. General study results and limits: Roughly 82% of IR-seq clonotypes had a single read, yet these held about 3.4% of reads.

Bone marrow was sampled from every patient at the time of active disease. From 350 to 500 ng of RNA, a library with molecular barcoded alpha/delta and beta/gamma adaptors was made. TCRdb itself ran the reads through MiXCR, one entry per CDR3 protein. This repertoire shows over 35,000 distinct CDR3 sequences, over 10% found once; its top ten account for approximately 30%. The germline V gene has CDR1 SGHRS and CDR2 YFSETQ. Trimming removed 2 bases at V and 7 bases at J, with 16 bases between. The CDR3 is 15 residues long. The specimen sequenced was a population of CD138-negative cells sorted from bone marrow. This rearrangement joins TRBV5-1 to TRBJ1-5; D might be TRBD1 (6 bases). The TCR comes from a donor at least 40 years old with multiple myeloma. The CDR3 DNA reads TGCGCCAGCAGCTTATCCGGGACAATAGAACAGCCCCAGCATTTT. This encodes CASSLSGTIEQPQHF.